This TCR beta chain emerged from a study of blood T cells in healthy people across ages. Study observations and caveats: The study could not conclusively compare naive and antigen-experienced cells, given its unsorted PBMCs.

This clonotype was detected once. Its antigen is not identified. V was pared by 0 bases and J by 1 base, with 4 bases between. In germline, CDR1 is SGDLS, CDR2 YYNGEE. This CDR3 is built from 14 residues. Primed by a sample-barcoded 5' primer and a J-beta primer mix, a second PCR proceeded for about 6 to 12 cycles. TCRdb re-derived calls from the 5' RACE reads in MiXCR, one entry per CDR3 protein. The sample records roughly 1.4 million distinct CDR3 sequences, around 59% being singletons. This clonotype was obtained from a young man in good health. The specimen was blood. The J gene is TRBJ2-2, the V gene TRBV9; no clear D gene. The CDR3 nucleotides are TGTGCCAGCAGCGTAGTGGGGAACACCGGGGAGCTGTTTTTT. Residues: CASSVVGNTGELFF. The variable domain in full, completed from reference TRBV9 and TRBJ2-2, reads DSGVTQTPKHLITATGQRVTLRCSPRSGDLSVYWYQQSLDQGLQFLIQYYNGEERAKGNILERFSAQQFPDLHSELNLSSLELGDSALYFCASSVVGNTGELFFGEGSRLTVL.